One and the same sample provided the 24 T cell receptor beta chains below, sequenced in a study of cytomegalovirus exposure and HLA in healthy donors (dated by TCRdb to the late 2010s). Receptor amplification or capture employed the immunoSEQ multiplex PCR assay. The multiplex PCR relied on a mix of 60 forward primers for TCR Vbeta segments and 13 reverse primers for TCR Jbeta segments. TCRdb took over this immuneACCESS table, retaining in-frame rearrangements with V and J assigned. Such tables are incomplete; in checked studies, under half of the missing clones stem from an unresolved V gene, and the remainder is unexplained. Here the sample has approximately 220,000 clones; 76% occur a single time. Roughly 0.6% of the sample is in the top ten clones. Material for sequencing was PBMCs. The receptors originated from a young man in good health and CMV-seronegative.

The rearrangement uses TRBV28 and TRBJ1-2; D is undetermined. CDR3 length equals 12 residues. Trimming took 5 bases from V and 2 from J, leaving 6 bases between them. Germline lookup yields CDR1 MDHEN and CDR2 SYDVKM. As DNA, the CDR3 is TGTGCCAGCAGTAAACAGAACTATGGCTACACCTTC. The encoded protein is CASSKQNYGYTF.

About this clone: This sample includes further DNA sequences coding for the same CDR3. The gene calls are TRBV19 and TRBJ1-5; 8 bases are a match to TRBD1. V was clipped by 2 bases and J by 12 bases; unmatched bases: 9. From germline, CDR1 is LNHDA and CDR2 SQIVND (reference sequence). The length of the CDR3 is 14 residues. The DNA of the CDR3 is TGTGCCAGTAGTATAAGGCAGGGGGCTATTCTCCAGCATTTT. It specifies CASSIRQGAILQHF. Full variable domain (missing parts from reference TRBV19 and TRBJ1-5): DGGITQSPKYLFRKEGQNVTLSCEQNLNHDAMYWYRQDPGQGLRLIYYSQIVNDFQKGDIAEGYSVSREKKESFPLTVTSAQKNPTAFYLCASSIRQGAILQHFGDGTRLSIL.

This chain joins TRBV5-1 and TRBJ2-3; the match to TRBD2 covers 11 bases. J gave up 4 bases and V 0 bases, and 4 bases lay outside the gene matches. CDR1 is SGHRS and CDR2 is YFSETQ in the germline V gene. There are 16 residues in the CDR3. The CDR3 nucleotides read TGCGCCAGCAGCTTGGGTAGCGGGAGGGGAGCAGATACGCAGTATTTT. Translating gives CASSLGSGRGADTQYF.

The rearrangement links TRBV5-6 to TRBJ2-6; D is undetermined. The CDR3 length is 17 residues. V was cut by 1 base and J by 0 bases, with 11 bases left in between. Germline V lookup: CDR1 SGHDT, CDR2 YYEEEE. For the CDR3, the DNA is TGTGCCAGCAGCTTGAATGGCCCTCACTCTGGGGCCAACGTCCTGACTTTC. Translating gives CASSLNGPHSGANVLTF.

CDR3 sequence reads: CASSQHGDRGISYEQYF. The CDR3 DNA follows: TGCGCCAGCAGCCAACACGGGGACCGGGGGATATCCTACGAGCAGTACTTC. The V call is TRBV4-1, the J call TRBJ2-7, with D possibly matching TRBD2 (6 bases). Germline V lookup: CDR1 MGHRA, CDR2 YSYEKL. Deletions cut 2 bases from V and 1 base from J, with 18 bases between. The CDR3 totals 17 residues.

The chain carries TRBV5-8 and TRBJ1-1; D gene ambiguous. Germline V gene lookup returns CDR1 SGHTS and CDR2 YDEGEE. The CDR3 has 13 residues. V was shortened by 4 bases and J by 4 bases, with 11 bases between the two germline ends. This chain's CDR3 is CASSPPGSTEAFF. CDR3 DNA: TGTGCCAGCAGCCCCCCGGGGAGCACTGAAGCTTTCTTT.

This chain's CDR3 is CASRGRANEKLFF. The CDR3 region has the DNA TGTGCCTCGCGGGGCAGGGCTAATGAAAAACTGTTTTTT. This chain links TRBV6-5 with TRBJ1-4; D is perhaps TRBD1 (5 bases). Per the germline V gene, CDR1 is MNHEY and CDR2 is SVGAGI. The CDR3 consists of 13 residues. Trimming removed 11 bases at V and 3 bases at J, with 13 bases between.

The chain couples TRBV2 to TRBJ1-5; D might be TRBD1 (6 bases). The germline gives CDR1 SNHLY, CDR2 FYNNEI. CDR3 size: 16 residues. V lost 6 bases, J lost 0 bases, and 15 bases lay in between. CDR3 DNA: TGTGCCAGCAGCGCGGACAGCTTGTATAGCAATCAGCCCCAGCATTTT. It encodes CASSADSLYSNQPQHF.

This sequence joins TRBV5-5 and TRBJ1-5; 10 bases line up with TRBD1. CDR3 length: 17 residues. Germline assignment: CDR1 SGHKS and CDR2 YYEKEE (reference sequence). V lost 4 bases and J lost 5; bases outside the gene matches: 12. In nucleotides, the CDR3 is TGTGCCAGCAGCCGGGGCCCCTACGGACAGGGGGATCAGCCCCAGCATTTT. Protein: CASSRGPYGQGDQPQHF. Full variable domain (rest looked up from reference TRBV5-5 and TRBJ1-5): DAGVTQSPTHLIKTRGQQVTLRCSPISGHKSVSWYQQVLGQGPQFIFQYYEKEERGRGNFPDRFSARQFPNYSSELNVNALLLGDSALYLCASSRGPYGQGDQPQHFGDGTRLSIL.

V gene TRBV7-8 combines with J gene TRBJ1-5, with TRBD1 identical over 8 bases. Trimming took 6 bases from V and 4 from J; bases not matched to a gene: 8. Germline V lookup: CDR1 SGHVS, CDR2 FQNEAQ. This CDR3 contains 15 residues. The CDR3 region is CASRLGTGGNQPQHF. For the CDR3, the DNA is TGTGCCAGCAGGCTAGGAACAGGGGGGAATCAGCCCCAGCATTTT.

The chain links TRBV5-1 to TRBJ2-1; 10 nucleotides align to TRBD2. Germline-derived CDR1 and CDR2 are SGHRS and YFSETQ. The CDR3 loop spans 15 amino acids. The J segment lost 7 bases and the V segment lost 0 bases, leaving 4 bases of the junction unmatched. The CDR3 nucleotides are TGCGCCAGCAGCTTGGCGGGACTAGCGTCTAATGAGCAGTTCTTC. This sequence encodes CASSLAGLASNEQFF.

This clone has a handful of counts. V gene TRBV10-2 combines with J gene TRBJ1-4, with TRBD1 identical over 7 bases. Germline values: CDR1 WSHSY, CDR2 SAAADI. V lost 3 bases to trimming and J lost 10 bases; unmatched junction nucleotides: 5. The CDR3 spans 13 residues. CDR3 in DNA: TGCGCCAGCAGTGACCAGGGGGACTCAAAACTGTTTTTT. Translation gives CASSDQGDSKLFF.

This chain connects TRBV2 to TRBJ2-4, with 8 positions matching TRBD2. CDR1 is SNHLY and CDR2 is FYNNEI in the germline V gene. J was trimmed by 1 base and V by 7 bases; bases with no gene match: 12. CDR3 length equals 17 residues. CDR3 sequence reads: CASKPLAGSSAKNIQYF. The CDR3 DNA reads TGTGCCAGCAAGCCCTTAGCGGGAAGTTCGGCCAAAAACATTCAGTACTTC.

V and J are TRBV2 and TRBJ2-7; 7 bases are shared with TRBD1. With 3 bases clipped from V and 6 bases from J, the junction kept 2 bases outside the gene matches. The CDR3 totals 12 residues. Germline V gene lookup returns CDR1 SNHLY and CDR2 FYNNEI. In DNA form, the CDR3 reads TGTGCCAGCAGTGAGGGACAGCGCGAGCAGTACTTC. Encoded protein: CASSEGQREQYF.

This clone was detected only a few times. The J gene is TRBJ2-3, the V gene TRBV7-9; 7 nucleotides agree with TRBD2. Germline CDR1 SEHNR, CDR2 FQNEAQ (reference sequence). The V segment lost 0 bases and the J segment 4 bases; nucleotides outside the gene matches: 7. The CDR3 runs 16 residues. CDR3 region: CASSLALAGAPDTQYF. The CDR3 nucleotides are TGTGCCAGCAGCTTAGCTTTGGCGGGAGCCCCAGATACGCAGTATTTT.

The rearrangement joins TRBV5-1 to TRBJ2-1; 11 bases line up with TRBD2. Germline CDR1 and CDR2: SGHRS and YFSETQ. V lost 5 bases and J lost 0; bases outside the gene matches: 7. The CDR3 contains 17 residues. As DNA, the CDR3 is TGCGCCAGCAGTTTCGGACTAGCGGGTAACTCCTACAATGAGCAGTTCTTC. Translation: CASSFGLAGNSYNEQFF.

The rearrangement joins TRBV5-5 to TRBJ1-5; possible D gene TRBD1, 5 bases. V lost 4 bases, J lost 6 bases, and 17 bases lay in between. CDR3 length: 15 residues. Germline CDR1 reads SGHKS; CDR2 reads YYEKEE (reference sequence). CDR3 in amino acids: CASSTGTPSGQPQHF. The CDR3 nucleotides read TGTGCCAGCAGCACCGGGACTCCCTCGGGTCAGCCCCAGCATTTT.

The chain uses TRBV29-1 and TRBJ2-5; a possible D gene is TRBD2 (5 bases). The V gene lost 2 bases and the J gene lost 4 bases, with 8 bases spanning the gap. CDR1 is SQVTM, CDR2 ANQGSEA, per germline. This CDR3 has 12 amino acids. The CDR3 is CSVEPRGETQYF. The CDR3, as DNA: TGCAGCGTTGAACCTCGGGGAGAGACCCAGTACTTC.

The chain joins TRBV27 to TRBJ2-6; TRBD2 might be the D (5 bases). Germline V gene sequence: CDR1 MNHEY, CDR2 SMNVEV (reference sequence). The CDR3 totals 17 residues. The V end lost 4 bases, the J end lost 4 bases, and 17 bases lay between the germline ends. CDR3 in DNA: TGTGCCAGCAGTTCCACCGCGGGCCGGGCGGGGGCCAACGTCCTGACTTTC. Its protein is CASSSTAGRAGANVLTF.

V is TRBV2 and J is TRBJ2-7; maybe TRBD2 (5 bases). The CDR3 spans 14 residues. Germline CDR1 is SNHLY and CDR2 is FYNNEI. V lost 3 bases to trimming and J lost 0 bases, with 9 bases between them. In DNA form, the CDR3 reads TGTGCCAGCAGTGATGACTACTACTCCTACGAGCAGTACTTC. Translation: CASSDDYYSYEQYF.

CDR3 nucleotides: TGTGCCAGCAGCCAACTAGCGGGAGGGGGTTGGAATGAGCAGTTCTTC. This gives the protein CASSQLAGGGWNEQFF. The chain uses TRBV14 and TRBJ2-1; TRBD2 agrees at 12 bases. The V segment lost 2 bases and the J segment 7 bases; nucleotides outside the gene matches: 6. Germline loops: CDR1 SGHDN, CDR2 FVKESK. This CDR3 is built from 16 residues.

The rearrangement links TRBV2 to TRBJ2-1; no firm D call. Trimming pared 7 bases from V and 9 bases from J, leaving 16 bases between. CDR1 and CDR2 from the germline V gene are SNHLY and FYNNEI. The CDR3 is made up of 13 amino acids. DNA of the CDR3: TGTGCCAGCACCCGAGACTCCTTCGGTGAGCAGTTCTTC. Amino acid sequence: CASTRDSFGEQFF.

V and J are TRBV5-5 and TRBJ2-3; the D is unclear. The CDR3 runs to 15 residues. Germline V CDR1 and CDR2: SGHKS, YYEKEE (reference sequence). Trimming took off 3 bases at V and 1 base at J, with 12 bases between the two ends. The chain's CDR3 is CASSWRIGRTDTQYF. CDR3 DNA: TGTGCCAGCAGCTGGCGGATCGGCCGCACAGATACGCAGTATTTT.

This clone was seen once. J is TRBJ2-7 and V is TRBV20-1, with D possibly TRBD1 on 5 matching bases. V was clipped by 6 bases and J by 2 bases, with 8 bases between them. This CDR3 region has 11 residues. CDR1 and CDR2 (germline): DFQATT, SNEGSKA (reference sequence). Here the CDR3 DNA reads TGCAGTGCCGGACACACCTACGAGCAGTACTTC. This codes for CSAGHTYEQYF.